Given below is one T cell receptor beta chain in context. This clone's antigen is unknown. Qualities for individual bases were not recorded, and no much larger clone is one base off. Before undergoing thyroid surgery, none of the patients had been given any kind of treatment. Using T-cell receptor beta sequencing, the study looked back at clinical samples from patients collected from about 2011 to 2019. Receptor amplification or capture employed PCR. The instrument was an Illumina HiSeq 4000. The TCR beta-chain CDR3 region of each patient was profiled by high-throughput sequencing. The published analysis was carried out like this. A classifier to discriminate distant-metastatic papillary thyroid cancer patients was built from CDR3 differences across clinicopathological groups. The Shannon index was used to assess repertoire diversity, and the Morisita-Horn index was used to assess tumor-blood repertoire similarity. TCRdb reworked the public reads: Q25 trimming with fastp, MiXCR clone assembly, productive beta chains retained. The V and J calls and clone size come from TCRdb's table, not from the authors' own analysis. Recorded for this sample are 9,500 to 15,000 clones; under 35% of them occurred a single time. The ten largest account for more than 10% of the sample.

This sample was taken from a study of metastatic and nonmetastatic thyroid tumors (dated by TCRdb to the early 2020s). Background on the whole study: The researchers compared repertoires between peripheral blood samples and tumor or nodule tissue samples from patients with malignant or benign thyroid disease.

What the work shows at the level of the full study, not this receptor alone: In both blood and tumor samples, malignant tumors were reported to have significantly higher TCR beta diversity than benign nodules.

Measured from the cysteine to the phenylalanine, the CDR3 is 12 residues long. The entry retains the CDR3 DNA only, 36 bases that are in frame from base 1. V drops 7 bases and J drops 3 bases, leaving 10 bases in between. CDR1 and CDR2 (LNHDA, SQIVND) derive from the germline V gene (reference sequence). Specimen: tumor tissue. In this chain, TRBV19 is recombined with TRBJ2-7, with the D gene possibly TRBD1 or TRBD2, each one fitting 5 bases. The sequence derives from a female donor with papillary thyroid cancer or a benign thyroid nodule (not recorded which). Some clones in this sample may be carry-over from other donors' samples. The CDR3 sequence is CASKGPLYEQYF. The DNA sequence is as follows: TGTGCCAGTAAGGGACCCCTCTACGAGCAGTACTTC.